Presented here are 9 T cell receptor beta chains from one specimen sequenced in a study of shared clonotypes between healthy human individuals (dated by TCRdb to 2020 to 2022). Libraries were made using the immunoSEQ multiplex PCR assay. TCRdb obtained this table from immuneACCESS and retained in-frame rearrangements with V and J assigned. These tables miss some clones; where compared with another copy, unresolved V genes account for less than half of the shortfall, and the remainder is unexplained. This sample has 2 million or so clones in its table, and over 85% of those were observed once. Clones ranked in the top ten supply about 1.1% of the sample. CD8 naive samples were CD45RO-negative cells positively selected for CCR7, giving a CD45RA+CCR7+ population that excluded TemRA cells. Sample: naive CD8+ T cells sorted from blood. The label giving this sample's cell subset or site can be read as: CD45RA+CCR7+. The receptors were gathered from a man between 18 and 29 years old in good health.

The V and J genes are TRBV2 and TRBJ2-5; unclear D gene. Per the germline V gene, CDR1 is SNHLY and CDR2 is FYNNEI. Trimming took off 2 bases at V and 7 bases at J, with 14 bases between the two ends. The CDR3 runs 14 residues. The CDR3 here is CASSESLLGGTQYF. In DNA form, the CDR3 reads TGTGCCAGCAGTGAAAGTCTCCTCGGCGGGACCCAGTACTTC.

CDR3 coding DNA: TGTGCCTGGAGCGCAGAGAACAGGGGAAGCTATGGCTACACCTTC. Its protein product is CAWSAENRGSYGYTF. The chain recombines TRBV30 with TRBJ1-2, with 7 positions matching TRBD1. This CDR3 region has 15 residues. The germline V gene encodes CDR1 GTSNPN and CDR2 SVGIG (reference sequence). V trimming: 3 bases; J trimming: 4 bases; junction bases outside the gene matches: 11.

V gene TRBV7-6 combines with J gene TRBJ2-3; perhaps TRBD2 as D (5 bases). Trimming took 2 bases from V and 4 from J, leaving 7 bases between them. Germline V CDR1 and CDR2: SGHVS, FNYEAQ. The CDR3 covers 13 residues. As DNA, the CDR3 is TGTGCCAGCAGCTTAAGCGGTGCAGATACGCAGTATTTT. This codes for CASSLSGADTQYF.

This clone was recorded once. V usage is TRBV6-7 and J usage is TRBJ1-1; 8 nucleotides match TRBD1. TRBV6-7 falls under the ORF class, with uncertain function. V gave up 6 bases and J gave up 7 bases; unmatched junction bases: 16. This CDR3 has 16 amino acids. CDR3 protein: CASRAPGQEFFSEAFF. CDR3 nucleotide sequence: TGTGCCAGCAGGGCCCCGGGACAGGAGTTTTTTAGTGAAGCTTTCTTT.

Notes on this clone: Other nucleotide sequences in the sample specify the same CDR3. V and J are TRBV7-9 and TRBJ2-1; D is undetermined. V was cut by 0 bases and J by 7 bases, with 4 bases left in between. This CDR3 contains 12 residues. The germline V gene encodes CDR1 SEHNR and CDR2 FQNEAQ (reference sequence). The CDR3 coding sequence is TGTGCCAGCAGCTTAGCTGTTAATGAGCAGTTCTTC. This codes for CASSLAVNEQFF.

The chain links TRBV30 to TRBJ2-3, with TRBD2 matching 9 bases. From germline, CDR1 is GTSNPN and CDR2 SVGIG (reference sequence). This CDR3 region has 15 residues. V lost 4 bases to trimming and J lost 4 bases; unmatched junction nucleotides: 9. The CDR3 sequence is CAWNPGGGGADTQYF. CDR3 sequence (DNA): TGTGCCTGGAACCCGGGTGGCGGGGGGGCAGATACGCAGTATTTT.

Concerning this clone itself: Other DNA sequences of this sample code for an identical CDR3. The rearrangement links TRBV4-1 to TRBJ1-1; D unclear. The length of the CDR3 is 13 residues. V was pared by 4 bases and J by 0 bases, with 6 bases between. Germline V gives CDR1 MGHRA, CDR2 YSYEKL. For the CDR3, the DNA is TGCGCCAGCAGCCCACGACTGAACACTGAAGCTTTCTTT. This codes for CASSPRLNTEAFF.

This sequence joins TRBV11-2 and TRBJ2-7; 9 bases line up with TRBD1. The CDR3 spans 15 residues. CDR1 is SGHAT and CDR2 is FQNNGV in the germline V gene. The J segment lost 3 bases and the V segment lost 4 bases, leaving 7 bases of the junction unmatched. CDR3 bases: TGTGCCAGCAGCTCCGGACAGGGGAGAGTCTACGAGCAGTACTTC. Residues: CASSSGQGRVYEQYF. Looking up the rest from reference TRBV11-2 and TRBJ2-7 gives the full variable domain: EAGVAQSPRYKIIEKRQSVAFWCNPISGHATLYWYQQILGQGPKLLIQFQNNGVVDDSQLPKDRFSAERLKGVDSTLKIQPAKLEDSAVYLCASSSGQGRVYEQYFGPGTRLTVT.

The chain is built from TRBV9 and TRBJ1-6, with D hard to call. The length of the CDR3 is 13 residues. The germline V gene has CDR1 SGDLS and CDR2 YYNGEE. Trimming stripped 3 bases from V and 10 bases from J, with 11 bases between. The CDR3 region has the DNA TGTGCCAGCAGCGGGACCAGCGGGTCACCCCTCCACTTT. It specifies CASSGTSGSPLHF. The full variable domain, its missing parts supplied by reference TRBV9 and TRBJ1-6, is DSGVTQTPKHLITATGQRVTLRCSPRSGDLSVYWYQQSLDQGLQFLIQYYNGEERAKGNILERFSAQQFPDLHSELNLSSLELGDSALYFCASSGTSGSPLHFGNGTRLTVT.